Listed below are T cell receptor beta chains from one sample, sequenced in a study of T cell repertoires in cytomegalovirus infection. TCRdb passed the reads through MiXCR, listing each CDR3 protein once. The data show approximately 500,000 distinct CDR3 sequences, with around 27% seen just once and approximately 13% held by the top ten. Sequencing was carried out using PBMCs. These receptors all stem from a human donor in good health (CMV status not recorded). Some clones in this sample may be carry-over from other donors' samples. Both conserved end residues are part of each CDR3. D genes are given only for firm matches. Some rows mark clone size as missing; the rest say once, few, many or name a class of expanded clone.

clone size: NA
D gene: NA
V gene: TRBV19
J gene: TRBJ1-5
CDR3 DNA: TGTGCCAGTAGTCTATTCCCCAGGGGTGATAGCAATCAGCCCCAGCATTTT
CDR3 protein: CASSLFPRGDSNQPQHF

clone size: many
D gene: TRBD2
V gene: TRBV7-2
J gene: TRBJ2-3
CDR3 DNA: TGTGCCAGCAGCCCCTGGGATAGCGGGAGCACAGATACGCAGTATTTT
CDR3 protein: CASSPWDSGSTDTQYF

clone size: few
D gene: TRBD2
V gene: TRBV15
J gene: TRBJ2-1
CDR3 DNA: TGTGCCACCAGCGCGTCTAGCGGGAGCAATGAGCAGTTCTTC
CDR3 protein: CATSASSGSNEQFF

clone size: NA
D gene: NA
V gene: TRBV15
J gene: TRBJ2-3
CDR3 DNA: TGTGCCACCAGCAGAAAAGGAGGGAGGCCGCCCACAGATACGCAGTATTTT
CDR3 protein: CATSRKGGRPPTDTQYF

clone size: NA
D gene: TRBD1
V gene: TRBV20-1
J gene: TRBJ2-3
CDR3 DNA: TGCAGTGCCGGTGGACAGGGGATCTCAGATACGCAGTATTTT
CDR3 protein: CSAGGQGISDTQYF

clone size: NA
D gene: NA
V gene: TRBV7-6
J gene: TRBJ2-1
CDR3 DNA: TGTGCCAGCAGCTTAGAAGGGGGGCTTAGTGGCAATGAGCAGTTCTTC
CDR3 protein: CASSLEGGLSGNEQFF

clone size: NA
D gene: TRBD2
V gene: TRBV5-4
J gene: TRBJ2-7
CDR3 DNA: TGTGCCAGCAGCTTGGGACTAGCGGTTAGCTCCTACGAGCAGTACTTC
CDR3 protein: CASSLGLAVSSYEQYF

clone size: many
D gene: TRBD1
V gene: TRBV7-2
J gene: TRBJ1-2
CDR3 DNA: TGTGCCAGCAGTTATGGACAGGGGGTGTTAGGCTACACCTTC
CDR3 protein: CASSYGQGVLGYTF

clone size: few
D gene: TRBD1
V gene: TRBV10-3
J gene: TRBJ1-5
CDR3 DNA: TGTGCCATCAGTGAAGGGACAGGCGCCAATCAGCCCCAGCATTTT
CDR3 protein: CAISEGTGANQPQHF

clone size: few
D gene: NA
V gene: TRBV10-3
J gene: TRBJ2-7
CDR3 DNA: TGTGCCATCAGTGAGCCCATCGGATCGTACGAGCAGTACTTC
CDR3 protein: CAISEPIGSYEQYF

clone size: many
D gene: TRBD2
V gene: TRBV7-2
J gene: TRBJ2-5
CDR3 DNA: TGTGCCAGCAGCTTAGAGGGACTAGCCCCCACCCAGTACTTC
CDR3 protein: CASSLEGLAPTQYF

clone size: NA
D gene: NA
V gene: TRBV7-3
J gene: TRBJ2-7
CDR3 DNA: TGTGCCAGCAGCTTAGGGACACTCCGAGACTACGAGCAGTACTTC
CDR3 protein: CASSLGTLRDYEQYF

clone size: few
D gene: TRBD1
V gene: TRBV12-3/TRBV12-4
J gene: TRBJ1-5
CDR3 DNA: TGTGCCAGCAGTCGCCTCGGGACAGGACTCGTGTTACGGGATCAGCCCCAGCATTTT
CDR3 protein: CASSRLGTGLVLRDQPQHF

clone size: once
D gene: NA
V gene: TRBV2
J gene: TRBJ1-5
CDR3 DNA: TGTGCCACCTCGGGGGCAGGGGCAGGGCCCCAGCATTTT
CDR3 protein: CATSGAGAGPQHF

clone size: NA
D gene: TRBD2
V gene: TRBV6-6
J gene: TRBJ2-3
CDR3 DNA: TGTGCCAGTTTAGCGGGAGACACAGATACGCAGTATTTT
CDR3 protein: CASLAGDTDTQYF

clone size: NA
D gene: NA
V gene: TRBV28
J gene: TRBJ1-1
CDR3 DNA: TGTGCCAGCAGTTTATTCGGGGCAGGACGAACTGAAGCTTTCTTT
CDR3 protein: CASSLFGAGRTEAFF

clone size: NA
D gene: NA
V gene: TRBV20-1
J gene: TRBJ2-1
CDR3 DNA: TGCAGTGCTAGAGCCCCTTCAGCACACTCGTTCTTC
CDR3 protein: CSARAPSAHSFF

clone size: NA
D gene: TRBD2
V gene: TRBV7-6
J gene: TRBJ2-3
CDR3 DNA: TGTGCCAGCAGCTCAACTAGCGGGAGGGCCCGAATGTATTTT
CDR3 protein: CASSSTSGRARMYF

clone size: NA
D gene: TRBD2
V gene: TRBV6-1
J gene: TRBJ2-5
CDR3 DNA: TGTGCCAGCAAGAAGGGACTAGCGGGGGGAGAGACCCAGTACTTC
CDR3 protein: CASKKGLAGGETQYF

clone size: NA
D gene: NA
V gene: TRBV5-4
J gene: TRBJ1-6
CDR3 DNA: TGTGCCAGCAGCTGGGGTAATTCACCCCTCCACTTT
CDR3 protein: CASSWGNSPLHF

clone size: NA
D gene: TRBD2
V gene: TRBV28
J gene: TRBJ2-3
CDR3 DNA: TGTGCCAGCAGACGGGGACTAGACGGCACAGATACGCAGTATTTT
CDR3 protein: CASRRGLDGTDTQYF

clone size: few
D gene: NA
V gene: TRBV4-3
J gene: TRBJ2-7
CDR3 DNA: TGCGCCAGCAGCCCGGGACGTGGTTATAACTACGAGCAGTACTTC
CDR3 protein: CASSPGRGYNYEQYF

clone size: many
D gene: NA
V gene: TRBV11-3
J gene: TRBJ2-3
CDR3 DNA: TGTGCCAGCAGCCAGATTCGGGGGCAAGATACGCAGTATTTT
CDR3 protein: CASSQIRGQDTQYF

clone size: NA
D gene: NA
V gene: TRBV5-6
J gene: TRBJ2-2
CDR3 DNA: TGTGCCAGCAGCTTGAGGGAGGTTCGGACCGGGGAGCTGTTTTTT
CDR3 protein: CASSLREVRTGELFF

clone size: NA
D gene: TRBD1
V gene: TRBV6-2/TRBV6-3
J gene: TRBJ2-5
CDR3 DNA: TGTGCCAGCAGGCTCAGGGGGCGAGGAGAGACCCAGTACTTC
CDR3 protein: CASRLRGRGETQYF

clone size: few
D gene: TRBD2
V gene: TRBV7-8
J gene: TRBJ2-3
CDR3 DNA: TGTGCCAGCAGCTTAGTTGCTAGCGGGAGGGGTGATACGCAGTATTTT
CDR3 protein: CASSLVASGRGDTQYF

clone size: few
D gene: TRBD2
V gene: TRBV6-2/TRBV6-3
J gene: TRBJ2-1
CDR3 DNA: TGTGCCAGCAGTTCCGATTATTGGGAGGGCTACAATGAGCAGTTCTTC
CDR3 protein: CASSSDYWEGYNEQFF

clone size: NA
D gene: TRBD2
V gene: TRBV27
J gene: TRBJ2-1
CDR3 DNA: TGTGCCAGCAGTTTGCGGGGAGGGAACAATGAGCAGTTCTTC
CDR3 protein: CASSLRGGNNEQFF

clone size: few
D gene: NA
V gene: TRBV6-2/TRBV6-3
J gene: TRBJ1-2
CDR3 DNA: TGTGCCAGCAGACGACCTCAGGAGAACGATGGCTACACCTTC
CDR3 protein: CASRRPQENDGYTF

clone size: NA
D gene: NA
V gene: TRBV11-1
J gene: TRBJ2-1
CDR3 DNA: TGTGCCAGCAGCTCTAGACTTGAAAACAATGAGCAGTTCTTC
CDR3 protein: CASSSRLENNEQFF

clone size: few
D gene: TRBD1
V gene: TRBV28
J gene: TRBJ1-2
CDR3 DNA: TGTGCCAGCAGTTCGTATACAGGGGGTTATGGCTACACCTTC
CDR3 protein: CASSSYTGGYGYTF

clone size: NA
D gene: NA
V gene: TRBV28
J gene: TRBJ1-1
CDR3 DNA: TGTGCCAGCAGTTTATCGGGTTTAGGGCCCATGAACACTGAAGCTTTCTTT
CDR3 protein: CASSLSGLGPMNTEAFF

clone size: NA
D gene: NA
V gene: TRBV2
J gene: TRBJ1-1
CDR3 DNA: TGTGCCAGCAGTGGAGCCGGGTTTGAAGCTTTCTTT
CDR3 protein: CASSGAGFEAFF

clone size: NA
D gene: TRBD2
V gene: TRBV5-6
J gene: TRBJ2-3
CDR3 DNA: TGTGCCAGCAGCGAACTAGCGGGAGAGGATACGCAGTATTTT
CDR3 protein: CASSELAGEDTQYF

clone size: many
D gene: TRBD2
V gene: TRBV7-8
J gene: TRBJ2-3
CDR3 DNA: TGTGCCAGCAGAACTGGGCCTAGCGGGAGCACAGATACGCAGTATTTT
CDR3 protein: CASRTGPSGSTDTQYF